The 9 T cell receptor beta chains in this list originate from one sample, sequenced in a study of blood T cell repertoires in COVID-19 (dated by TCRdb to about 2020). Library prep was done by the immunoSEQ multiplex PCR assay. The immuneACCESS repertoire file appears here via TCRdb, limited to in-frame rearrangements. These files lack a portion of the clones; in checked studies, under half of the deficit traces to unresolved V genes, and the cause of the others is not known. This sample comprises 65,000 to 70,000 clones, 86% of them detected only once. The top ten constitute 15% to 20% of the sample. The sequenced sample consisted of peripheral blood. The receptors come from a man in his forties with COVID-19, enrolled during active disease.

The chain carries TRBV29-1 and TRBJ2-5; 9 bases are shared with TRBD2. V was pared by 8 bases and J by 1 base, with 11 bases of the junction left unmatched. Germline CDR1 and CDR2: SQVTM and ANQGSEA. The CDR3 is 15 amino acids. The CDR3 region has the DNA TGCAGCTTAACGGGCGTGACTAGCGGCCAAGAGACCCAGTACTTC. Translated, it gives CSLTGVTSGQETQYF.

The V and J genes are TRBV9 and TRBJ1-3; tentative D call: TRBD1 (5 bases). The CDR3 consists of 15 residues. Trimming took 6 bases from V and 5 from J, leaving 18 bases between them. Germline V CDR1 and CDR2: SGDLS, YYNGEE. The CDR3 here is CASTPYGGTRNTIYF. CDR3 DNA: TGTGCCAGCACCCCTTACGGGGGGACTCGAAACACCATATATTTT.

The chain combines TRBV6-1 with TRBJ2-7; D perhaps matches TRBD2 (7 bases). The V gene lost 0 bases and the J gene lost 2 bases, with 8 bases spanning the gap. Germline CDR1 reads MNHNS; CDR2 reads SASEGT. The CDR3 has 14 residues. In nucleotides, the CDR3 is TGTGCCAGCAGTGAAGCGCGGGGGCCCTACGAGCAGTACTTC. Translation: CASSEARGPYEQYF.

The chain recombines TRBV30 with TRBJ1-1; D gene ambiguous. Germline V lookup: CDR1 GTSNPN, CDR2 SVGIG (reference sequence). The V end was cut by 3 bases, the J end by 6 bases, with 8 bases between. This CDR3 region has 11 residues. In nucleotides, the CDR3 is TGTGCCTGGAGGTCCGGGGCTGAAGCTTTCTTT. It yields the protein CAWRSGAEAFF.

J is TRBJ1-2 and V is TRBV6-6, with D perhaps TRBD1 (5 bases). The CDR3 extends over 14 amino acids. The ends were cut back, 5 bases at V and 2 bases at J, with 12 bases in the middle. CDR1 is MNHNY, CDR2 SVGAGI, per germline (reference sequence). CDR3 protein: CASSPYRGNYGYTF. CDR3 nucleotide sequence: TGTGCCAGCAGTCCATATCGGGGGAACTATGGCTACACCTTC.

The gene calls are TRBV28 and TRBJ1-5; D perhaps matches TRBD1 (6 bases). This CDR3 spans 14 amino acids. The germline V and J ends were trimmed by 3 bases and 5 bases, with 11 bases remaining between them. Germline V gene data show CDR1 as MDHEN and CDR2 as SYDVKM. The CDR3 loop is CASSLAGGDQPQHF. The CDR3, as DNA: TGTGCCAGCAGTTTGGCTGGGGGCGATCAGCCCCAGCATTTT.

This clone was recorded only once. The rearrangement links TRBV30 to TRBJ2-7, with TRBD2 identical over 11 bases. The CDR3 covers 14 residues. From germline, CDR1 is GTSNPN and CDR2 SVGIG (reference sequence). V was clipped by 4 bases and J by 7 bases; unmatched bases: 9. The CDR3 DNA is TGTGCCTGGATCAGGTTACTAGCGGGGGAAGAGCAGTACTTC. Protein sequence: CAWIRLLAGEEQYF.

The chain couples TRBV2 to TRBJ1-6; tentative D call: TRBD1 (5 bases). V was clipped by 8 bases and J by 7 bases, with 18 bases between them. Germline-derived CDR1 and CDR2 are SNHLY and FYNNEI. The CDR3 contains 15 residues. CDR3: CASRDGRGGNSPLHF. The DNA for the CDR3 is TGTGCCAGCCGGGACGGCCGGGGAGGAAATTCACCCCTCCACTTT.

Here the CDR3 DNA reads TGTGCCAGTAGTATAGGCAGGGGACACAATCAGCCCCAGCATTTT. It translates to CASSIGRGHNQPQHF. The chain combines TRBV19 with TRBJ1-5; tentative D call: TRBD1 (6 bases). CDR3 length: 15 residues. With 1 base removed from V and 3 bases from J, the gap between germline ends came to 10 bases. Germline assignment: CDR1 LNHDA and CDR2 SQIVND (reference sequence).